One and the same sample provided the 16 T cell receptor beta chains below, sequenced in a study of shared clonotypes between healthy human individuals. The method was immunoSEQ multiplex PCR; TCRdb's version includes in-frame clones alone and lacks a portion of them. The sample has approximately 2.5 million clones; around nine tenths are singletons. The sample comprised naive CD4+ T cells sorted from blood. Subset: CD45RA+ positively selected. The receptors derive from a man younger than 35 in good health.

The J gene is TRBJ2-3, the V gene TRBV5-1; 12 bases fit TRBD1. Per the germline V gene, CDR1 is SGHRS and CDR2 is YFSETQ. With V trimmed by 0 bases and J by 2 bases, 16 bases remained unmatched. The CDR3 is 21 residues long. CDR3 DNA sequence: TGCGCCAGCAGCTTGGCCGGGACAGGGGGCCTTGGTTTGAAGGTCACAGATACGCAGTATTTT. Residues: CASSLAGTGGLGLKVTDTQYF.

The V and J genes are TRBV11-2 and TRBJ2-3; D is perhaps TRBD1 (7 bases). Trimming stripped 1 base from V and 3 bases from J, with 14 bases between. The CDR3 has 16 amino acids. The germline V gene has CDR1 SGHAT and CDR2 FQNNGV. CDR3 amino acids: CASSLGGTAGTDTQYF. DNA of the CDR3: TGTGCCAGCAGCTTAGGAGGGACAGCGGGTACAGATACGCAGTATTTT.

Remarks on this clone: The same CDR3 can be traced to other DNA sequences in this sample. This chain joins TRBV2 and TRBJ1-2; 7 nucleotides agree with TRBD1. CDR3 length: 13 residues. V was clipped by 6 bases and J by 3 bases; unmatched bases: 4. Germline V lookup: CDR1 SNHLY, CDR2 FYNNEI. CDR3 residues: CASSPDRDYGYTF. For the CDR3, the DNA is TGTGCCAGCAGCCCTGACAGGGACTATGGCTACACCTTC.

The V gene is TRBV7-9, the J gene TRBJ2-2; weak D call: TRBD1 (6 bases). Trimming cost V 3 bases and J 9 bases, with 14 bases left between them. CDR1 is SEHNR, CDR2 FQNEAQ, per germline (reference sequence). CDR3 size: 14 residues. CDR3 coding DNA: TGTGCCAGCAGCTTGGAACAGGGCCCCCGGGAGCTGTTTTTT. As protein: CASSLEQGPRELFF.

The chain recombines TRBV5-6 with TRBJ1-2, with TRBD1 identical over 7 bases. This CDR3 comprises 14 residues. V gave up 4 bases and J gave up 3 bases; unmatched junction bases: 6. Looked up from germline, CDR1 is SGHDT and CDR2 is YYEEEE. CDR3 bases: TGTGCCAGCAGCCCAACAGGGGCGGACTATGGCTACACCTTC. Protein: CASSPTGADYGYTF.

This clone was seen a handful of times. This chain joins TRBV5-4 and TRBJ1-2; 7 nucleotides match TRBD1. The CDR3 loop spans 15 amino acids. Looked up from germline, CDR1 is SGHNT and CDR2 is YYREEE (reference sequence). Unmatched junction bases numbered 7, after V lost 4 bases and J lost 1 base. The DNA of the CDR3 is TGTGCCAGCAGCCCAGGGGGGGGCCATAACTATGGCTACACCTTC. Translating it yields CASSPGGGHNYGYTF.

This sequence joins TRBV7-2 and TRBJ2-2; unclear D gene. V lost 1 base and J 4 bases, leaving 4 bases between the germline ends. This CDR3 is 13 amino acids long. Germline values: CDR1 SGHTA, CDR2 FQGNSA. CDR3 bases: TGTGCCAGCAGCTTAGTTGCCACCGGGGAGCTGTTTTTT. Translated: CASSLVATGELFF.

This CDR3 is CASSLTSLAETQYF. The CDR3 bases are TGTGCCAGCAGCTTGACCAGTCTTGCGGAGACCCAGTACTTC. V gene TRBV5-5 combines with J gene TRBJ2-5; no firm D call. The CDR3 covers 14 residues. Germline CDR1 SGHKS, CDR2 YYEKEE (reference sequence). Trimming pared 1 base from V and 5 bases from J, leaving 12 bases between.

J is TRBJ2-1 and V is TRBV5-4, with 7 bases aligning to TRBD1. The CDR3 spans 15 residues. V lost 4 bases, J lost 4 bases, and 8 bases stayed unmatched. The germline gives CDR1 SGHNT, CDR2 YYREEE (reference sequence). CDR3 bases: TGTGCCAGCAGCGAAGGACAGGACAGATACAATGAGCAGTTCTTC. It is translated as CASSEGQDRYNEQFF.

This clone was found a few times. The chain has TRBV6-5 and TRBJ1-1, with 8 positions matching TRBD1. Per the germline V gene, CDR1 is MNHEY and CDR2 is SVGAGI. CDR3 size: 15 residues. V was clipped by 2 bases and J by 4 bases; unmatched bases: 6. CDR3 DNA: TGTGCCAGCAGTTACCAGGGGGCTGTGAGCACTGAAGCTTTCTTT. This sequence encodes CASSYQGAVSTEAFF.

The chain uses TRBV30 and TRBJ2-4, with no clear D. This CDR3 has 13 residues. The germline gives CDR1 GTSNPN, CDR2 SVGIG (reference sequence). The germline V and J ends were trimmed by 1 base and 7 bases, with 11 bases remaining between them. CDR3 amino acids: CAWSGLRANIQYF. As DNA, the CDR3 is TGTGCCTGGAGTGGACTTCGAGCCAACATTCAGTACTTC.

J is TRBJ2-1 and V is TRBV25-1; unclear D gene. CDR3 length: 15 amino acids. In germline, CDR1 is MGHDK, CDR2 SYGVNS. V gave up 4 bases and J gave up 8 bases, with 18 bases separating them. The CDR3 protein is CASSVSGPLSDEQFF. In DNA, the CDR3 is TGTGCCAGCAGTGTCTCCGGGCCTCTATCCGATGAGCAGTTCTTC. Using reference TRBV25-1 and TRBJ2-1 for the parts outside the CDR3, the full variable domain is EADIYQTPRYLVIGTGKKITLECSQTMGHDKMYWYQQDPGMELHLIHYSYGVNSTEKGDLSSESTVSRIRTEHFPLTLESARPSHTSQYLCASSVSGPLSDEQFFGPGTRLTVL.

V gene TRBV6-6 combines with J gene TRBJ2-7; tentative D call: TRBD2 (5 bases). Germline loops: CDR1 MNHNY, CDR2 SVGAGI (reference sequence). CDR3 length equals 14 residues. V was shortened by 5 bases and J by 4 bases, with 15 bases between the two germline ends. The CDR3 reads CASSPPGMGYEQYF. CDR3 DNA: TGTGCCAGCAGTCCCCCGGGGATGGGATACGAGCAGTACTTC.

This clone occurred a few times. The chain couples TRBV2 to TRBJ2-7; weak D call: TRBD2 (7 bases). The CDR3 contains 12 residues. Trimming pared 4 bases from V and 5 bases from J, leaving 9 bases between. Germline CDR1 is SNHLY and CDR2 is FYNNEI. The chain's CDR3 is CASSGGGNEQYF. For the CDR3, the DNA is TGTGCCAGCAGTGGCGGGGGCAACGAGCAGTACTTC.

This clone appeared once. The chain recombines TRBV6-1 with TRBJ1-3; no definite D call. CDR3 size: 12 residues. Between the trimmed V and J ends, which lost 6 bases and 5 bases, there was a span of 8 bases. Germline V lookup: CDR1 MNHNS, CDR2 SASEGT. In nucleotides, the CDR3 is TGTGCCAGCAGCCTCAACAGAAACACCATATATTTT. Protein product: CASSLNRNTIYF.

The rearrangement uses TRBV30 and TRBJ2-1, with 10 bases fitting TRBD2. The CDR3 has 13 amino acids. Germline CDR1 reads GTSNPN; CDR2 reads SVGIG (reference sequence). Unmatched junction bases numbered 2, after V lost 3 bases and J lost 6 bases. For the CDR3, the DNA is TGTGCCTGGAGACTAGCGGGGAGCAATGAGCAGTTCTTC. Encoded protein: CAWRLAGSNEQFF.